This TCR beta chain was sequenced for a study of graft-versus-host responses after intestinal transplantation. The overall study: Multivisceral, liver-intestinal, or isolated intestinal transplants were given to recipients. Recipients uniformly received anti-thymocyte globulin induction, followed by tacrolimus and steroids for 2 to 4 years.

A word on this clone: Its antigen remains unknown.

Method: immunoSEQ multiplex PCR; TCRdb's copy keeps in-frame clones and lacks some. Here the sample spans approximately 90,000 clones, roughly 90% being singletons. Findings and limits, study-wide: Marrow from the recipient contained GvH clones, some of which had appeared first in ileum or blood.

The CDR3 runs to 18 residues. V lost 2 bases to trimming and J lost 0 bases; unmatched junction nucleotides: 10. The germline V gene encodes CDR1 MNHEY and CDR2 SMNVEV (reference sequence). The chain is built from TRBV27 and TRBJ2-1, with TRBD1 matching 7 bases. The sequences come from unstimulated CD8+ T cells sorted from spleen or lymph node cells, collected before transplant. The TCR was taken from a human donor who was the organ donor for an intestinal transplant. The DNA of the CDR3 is TGTGCCAGCAGTTTAATGGACGGGTGGACAGGCTCCTACAATGAGCAGTTCTTC. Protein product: CASSLMDGWTGSYNEQFF.